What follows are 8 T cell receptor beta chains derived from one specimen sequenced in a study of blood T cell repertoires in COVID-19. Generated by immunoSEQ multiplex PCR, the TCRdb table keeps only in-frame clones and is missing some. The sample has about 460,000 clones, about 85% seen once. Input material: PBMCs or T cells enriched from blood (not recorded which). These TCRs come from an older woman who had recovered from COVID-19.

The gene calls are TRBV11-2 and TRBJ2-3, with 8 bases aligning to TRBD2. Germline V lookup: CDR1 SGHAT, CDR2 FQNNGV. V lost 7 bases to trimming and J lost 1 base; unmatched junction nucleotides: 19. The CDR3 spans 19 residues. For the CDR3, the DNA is TGTGCCAGCACCACCCGGTTCGCGGGGGGCCCGGTGGGCACAGATACGCAGTATTTT. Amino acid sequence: CASTTRFAGGPVGTDTQYF.

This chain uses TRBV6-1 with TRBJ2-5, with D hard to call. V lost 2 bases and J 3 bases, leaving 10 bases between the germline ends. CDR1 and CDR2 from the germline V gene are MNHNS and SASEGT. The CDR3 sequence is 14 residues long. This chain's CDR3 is CASSELGSEETQYF. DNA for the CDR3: TGTGCCAGCAGTGAATTAGGCAGCGAAGAGACCCAGTACTTC.

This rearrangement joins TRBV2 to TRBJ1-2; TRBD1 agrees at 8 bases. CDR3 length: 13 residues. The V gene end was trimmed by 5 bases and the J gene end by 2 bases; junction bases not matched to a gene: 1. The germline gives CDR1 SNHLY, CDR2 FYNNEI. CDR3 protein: CASSRQGNYGYTF. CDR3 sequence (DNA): TGTGCCAGCAGTAGACAGGGGAACTATGGCTACACCTTC.

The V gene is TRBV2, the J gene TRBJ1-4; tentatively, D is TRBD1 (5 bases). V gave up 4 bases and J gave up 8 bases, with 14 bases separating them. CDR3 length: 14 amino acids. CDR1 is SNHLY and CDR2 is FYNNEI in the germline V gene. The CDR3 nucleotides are TGTGCCAGCAGTGTGCAGGGCAGTGAGGAAAAACTGTTTTTT. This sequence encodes CASSVQGSEEKLFF.

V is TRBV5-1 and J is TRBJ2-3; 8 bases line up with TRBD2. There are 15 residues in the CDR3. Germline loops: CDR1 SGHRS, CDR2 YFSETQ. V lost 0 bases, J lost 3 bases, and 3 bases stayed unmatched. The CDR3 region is CASSLAGGVTDTQYF. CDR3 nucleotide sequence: TGCGCCAGCAGCTTGGCCGGGGGGGTGACAGATACGCAGTATTTT.

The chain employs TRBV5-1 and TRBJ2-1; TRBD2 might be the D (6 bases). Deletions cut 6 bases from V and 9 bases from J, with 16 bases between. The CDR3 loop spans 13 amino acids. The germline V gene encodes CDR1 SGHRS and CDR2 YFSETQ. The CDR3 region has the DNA TGCGCCAGCACATGGACTACAGGATCTGAGCAGTTCTTC. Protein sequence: CASTWTTGSEQFF.

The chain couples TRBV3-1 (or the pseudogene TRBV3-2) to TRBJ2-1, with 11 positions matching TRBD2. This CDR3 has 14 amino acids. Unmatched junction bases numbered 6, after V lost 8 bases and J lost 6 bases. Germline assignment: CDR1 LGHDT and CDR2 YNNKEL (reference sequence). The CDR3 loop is CASLGTSGGNEQFF. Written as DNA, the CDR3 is TGTGCCAGCCTAGGGACTAGCGGCGGCAATGAGCAGTTCTTC.

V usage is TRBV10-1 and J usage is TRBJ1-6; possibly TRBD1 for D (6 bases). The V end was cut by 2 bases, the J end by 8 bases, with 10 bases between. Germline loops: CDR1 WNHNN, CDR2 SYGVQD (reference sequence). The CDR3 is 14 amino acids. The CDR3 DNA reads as TGCGCCAGCAGTGAGGGGGGGGCGGATTCACCCCTCCACTTT. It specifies CASSEGGADSPLHF.